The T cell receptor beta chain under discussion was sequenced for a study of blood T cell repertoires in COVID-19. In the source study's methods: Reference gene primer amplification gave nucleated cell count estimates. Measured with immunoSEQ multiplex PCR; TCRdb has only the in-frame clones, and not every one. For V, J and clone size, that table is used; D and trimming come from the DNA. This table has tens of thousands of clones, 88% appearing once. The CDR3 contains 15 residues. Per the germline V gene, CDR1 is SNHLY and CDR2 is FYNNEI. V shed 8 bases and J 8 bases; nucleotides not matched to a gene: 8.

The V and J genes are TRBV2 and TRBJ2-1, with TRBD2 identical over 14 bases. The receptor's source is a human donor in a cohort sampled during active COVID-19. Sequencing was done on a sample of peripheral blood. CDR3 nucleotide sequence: TGTGCCAGCCTTCGACTAGCGGGGGGGTTTTATGAGCAGTTCTTC. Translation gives CASLRLAGGFYEQFF.